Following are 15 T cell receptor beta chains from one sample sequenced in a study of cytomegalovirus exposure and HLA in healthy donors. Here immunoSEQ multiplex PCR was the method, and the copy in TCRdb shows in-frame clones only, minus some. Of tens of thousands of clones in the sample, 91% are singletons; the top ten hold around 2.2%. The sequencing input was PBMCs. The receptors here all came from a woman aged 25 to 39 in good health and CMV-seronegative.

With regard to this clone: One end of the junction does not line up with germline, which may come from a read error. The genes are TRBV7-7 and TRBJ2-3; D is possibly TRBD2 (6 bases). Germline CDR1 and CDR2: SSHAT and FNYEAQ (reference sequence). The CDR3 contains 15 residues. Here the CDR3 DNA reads TGTGCTAGCAGCTCGGACTATTCTAGCACAGATACGCAGTATTTT. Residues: CASSSDYSSTDTQYF.

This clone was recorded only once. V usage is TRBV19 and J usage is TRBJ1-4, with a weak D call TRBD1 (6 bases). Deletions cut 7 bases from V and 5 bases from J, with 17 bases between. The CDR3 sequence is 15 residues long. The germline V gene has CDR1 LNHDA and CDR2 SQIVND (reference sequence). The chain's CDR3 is CASNLYGQNNEKLFF. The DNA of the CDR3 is TGTGCCAGTAACTTATACGGACAGAACAATGAAAAACTGTTTTTT.

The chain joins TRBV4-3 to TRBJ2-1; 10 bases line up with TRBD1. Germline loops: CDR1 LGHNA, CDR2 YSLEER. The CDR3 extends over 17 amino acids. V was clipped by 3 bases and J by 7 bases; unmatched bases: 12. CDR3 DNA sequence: TGCGCCAGCAGCCAGTACGCCGGGACAGGGGTTGAAAATGAGCAGTTCTTC. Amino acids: CASSQYAGTGVENEQFF.

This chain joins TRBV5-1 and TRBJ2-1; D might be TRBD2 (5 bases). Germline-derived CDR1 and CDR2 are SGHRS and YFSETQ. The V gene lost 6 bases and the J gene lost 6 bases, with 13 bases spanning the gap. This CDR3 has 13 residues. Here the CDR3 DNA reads TGCGCCAGCACGGAGGAACGGGGCAATGAGCAGTTCTTC. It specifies CASTEERGNEQFF.

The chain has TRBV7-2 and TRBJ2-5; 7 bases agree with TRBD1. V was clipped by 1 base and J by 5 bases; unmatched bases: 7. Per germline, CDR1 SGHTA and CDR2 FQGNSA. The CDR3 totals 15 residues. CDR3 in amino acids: CASSLVRGRLETQYF. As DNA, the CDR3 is TGTGCCAGCAGCTTAGTGAGGGGGCGGCTCGAGACCCAGTACTTC.

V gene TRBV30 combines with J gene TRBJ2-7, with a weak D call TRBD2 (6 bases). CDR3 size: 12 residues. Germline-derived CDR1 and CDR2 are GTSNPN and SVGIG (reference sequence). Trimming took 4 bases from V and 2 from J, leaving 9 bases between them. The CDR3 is CAWNSGTYEQYF. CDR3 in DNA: TGTGCCTGGAATAGCGGTACCTACGAGCAGTACTTC. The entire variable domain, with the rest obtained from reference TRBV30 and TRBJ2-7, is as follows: SQTIHQWPATLVQPVGSPLSLECTVEGTSNPNLYWYRQAAGRGLQLLFYSVGIGQISSEVPQNLSASRPQDRQFILSSKKLLLSDSGFYLCAWNSGTYEQYFGPGTRLTVT.

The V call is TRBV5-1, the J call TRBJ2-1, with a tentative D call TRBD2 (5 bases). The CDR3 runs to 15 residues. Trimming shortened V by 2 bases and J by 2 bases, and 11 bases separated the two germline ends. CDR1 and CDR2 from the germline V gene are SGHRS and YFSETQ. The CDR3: CASSFDGEAYNEQFF. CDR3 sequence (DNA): TGCGCCAGCAGCTTTGACGGGGAAGCCTACAATGAGCAGTTCTTC.

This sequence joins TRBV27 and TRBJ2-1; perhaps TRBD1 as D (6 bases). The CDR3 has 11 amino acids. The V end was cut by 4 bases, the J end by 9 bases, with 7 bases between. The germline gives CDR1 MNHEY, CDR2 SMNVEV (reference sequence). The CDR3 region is CASSSGVEQFF. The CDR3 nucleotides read TGTGCCAGCAGTTCAGGGGTTGAGCAGTTCTTC.

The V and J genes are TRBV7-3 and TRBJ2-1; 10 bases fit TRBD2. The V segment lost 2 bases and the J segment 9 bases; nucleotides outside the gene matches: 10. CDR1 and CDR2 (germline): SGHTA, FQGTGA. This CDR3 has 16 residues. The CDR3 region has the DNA TGTGCCAGCAGCTTATCCGGGATCCGGACTAGCGGTGAGCAGTTCTTC. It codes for CASSLSGIRTSGEQFF.

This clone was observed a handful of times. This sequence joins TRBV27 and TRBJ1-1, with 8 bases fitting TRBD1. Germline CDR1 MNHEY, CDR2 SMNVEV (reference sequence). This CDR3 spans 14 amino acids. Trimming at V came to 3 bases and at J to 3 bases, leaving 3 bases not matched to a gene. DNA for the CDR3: TGTGCCAGCAGTTTCACACAGGGGGACACTGAAGCTTTCTTT. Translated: CASSFTQGDTEAFF.

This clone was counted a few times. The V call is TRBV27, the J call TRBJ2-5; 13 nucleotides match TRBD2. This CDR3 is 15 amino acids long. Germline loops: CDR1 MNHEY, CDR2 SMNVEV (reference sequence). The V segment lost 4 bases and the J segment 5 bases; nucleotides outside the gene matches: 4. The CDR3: CASSSLTSGRETQYF. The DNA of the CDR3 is TGTGCCAGCAGTTCCCTGACTAGCGGGAGGGAGACCCAGTACTTC.

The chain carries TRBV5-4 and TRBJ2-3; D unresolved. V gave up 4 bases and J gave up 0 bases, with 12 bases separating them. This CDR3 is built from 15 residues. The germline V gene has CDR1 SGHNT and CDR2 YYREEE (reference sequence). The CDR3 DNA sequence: TGTGCCAGCAGCCAAGATTTAGCTAGCACAGATACGCAGTATTTT. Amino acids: CASSQDLASTDTQYF.

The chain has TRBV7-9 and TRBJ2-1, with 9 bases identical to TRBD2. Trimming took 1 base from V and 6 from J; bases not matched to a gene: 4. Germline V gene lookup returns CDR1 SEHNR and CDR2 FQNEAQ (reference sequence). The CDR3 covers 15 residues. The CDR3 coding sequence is TGTGCCAGCAGCTTAGGGACTAGCGAAGGCAATGAGCAGTTCTTC. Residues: CASSLGTSEGNEQFF.

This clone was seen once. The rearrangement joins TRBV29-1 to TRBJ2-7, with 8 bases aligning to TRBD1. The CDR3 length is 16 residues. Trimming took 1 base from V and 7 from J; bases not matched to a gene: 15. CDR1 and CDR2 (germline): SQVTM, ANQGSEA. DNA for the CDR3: TGCAGCGTTGAAGTCCCGCCGACAGGGGCCGTTGGGGAGCAGTACTTC. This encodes CSVEVPPTGAVGEQYF.

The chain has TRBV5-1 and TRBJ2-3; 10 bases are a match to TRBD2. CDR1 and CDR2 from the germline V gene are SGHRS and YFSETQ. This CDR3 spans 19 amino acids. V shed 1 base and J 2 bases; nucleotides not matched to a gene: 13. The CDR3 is CASSLLGIAGGSLTDTQYF. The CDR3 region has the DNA TGCGCCAGCAGCTTGCTGGGGATAGCGGGAGGATCGCTCACAGATACGCAGTATTTT.